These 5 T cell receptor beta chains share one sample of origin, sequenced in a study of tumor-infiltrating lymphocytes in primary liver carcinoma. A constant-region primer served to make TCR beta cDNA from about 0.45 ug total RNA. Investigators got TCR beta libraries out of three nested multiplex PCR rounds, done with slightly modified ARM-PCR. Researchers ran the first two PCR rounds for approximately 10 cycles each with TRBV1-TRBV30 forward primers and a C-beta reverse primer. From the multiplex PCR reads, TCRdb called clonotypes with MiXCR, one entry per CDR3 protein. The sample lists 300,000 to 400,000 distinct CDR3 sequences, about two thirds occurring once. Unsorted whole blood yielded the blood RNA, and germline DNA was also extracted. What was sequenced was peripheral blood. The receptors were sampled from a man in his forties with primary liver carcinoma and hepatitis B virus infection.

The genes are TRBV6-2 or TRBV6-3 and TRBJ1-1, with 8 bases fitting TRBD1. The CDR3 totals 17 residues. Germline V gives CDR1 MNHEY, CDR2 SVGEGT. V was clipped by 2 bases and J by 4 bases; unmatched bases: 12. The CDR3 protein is CASSYDDRGFLATEAFF. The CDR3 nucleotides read TGTGCCAGCAGTTACGACGACAGGGGCTTCCTCGCCACTGAAGCTTTCTTT.

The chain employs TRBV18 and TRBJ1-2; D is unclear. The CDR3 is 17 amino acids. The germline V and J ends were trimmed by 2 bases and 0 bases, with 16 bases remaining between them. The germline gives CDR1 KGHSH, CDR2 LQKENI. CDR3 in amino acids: CASSPTNSNPSNYGYTF. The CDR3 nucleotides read TGTGCCAGCTCACCAACAAACAGCAACCCCTCTAACTATGGCTACACCTTC.

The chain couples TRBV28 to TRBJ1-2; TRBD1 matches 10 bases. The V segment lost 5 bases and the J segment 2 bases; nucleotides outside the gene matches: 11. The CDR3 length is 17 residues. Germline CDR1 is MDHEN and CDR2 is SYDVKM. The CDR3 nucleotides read TGTGCCAGCAGTGGCCCGGGACAGGGGTATTTAAACTATGGCTACACCTTC. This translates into CASSGPGQGYLNYGYTF.

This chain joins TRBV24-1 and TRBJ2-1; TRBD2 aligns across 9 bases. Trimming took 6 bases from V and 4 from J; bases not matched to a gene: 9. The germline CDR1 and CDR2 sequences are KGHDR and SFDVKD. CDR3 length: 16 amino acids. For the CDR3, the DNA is TGTGCCACCAGTCCGGGGACTAGCTTTTTGTACAATGAGCAGTTCTTC. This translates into CATSPGTSFLYNEQFF.

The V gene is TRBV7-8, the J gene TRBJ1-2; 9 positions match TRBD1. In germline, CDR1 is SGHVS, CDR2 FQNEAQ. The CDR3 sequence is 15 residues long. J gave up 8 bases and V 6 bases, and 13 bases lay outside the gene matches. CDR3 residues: CASSGVQGAMRGYTF. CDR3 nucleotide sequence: TGTGCCAGCAGTGGGGTACAGGGGGCTATGAGAGGCTACACCTTC.